These 27 T cell receptor beta chains came from one sample sequenced in a study of T cell repertoires in ileal Crohn's disease. Clones were sequenced by immunoSEQ multiplex PCR, and TCRdb holds only the in-frame ones, with some missing. This repertoire shows 5,300 or so clones, 75% to 90% found once; its top ten account for approximately 5%. Sequencing was done on a sample of ileal tissue. These receptor sequences come from an adult with Crohn's disease.

This chain joins TRBV28 and TRBJ1-1; TRBD1 agrees at 8 bases. This CDR3 is 15 amino acids long. Germline V lookup: CDR1 MDHEN, CDR2 SYDVKM. V dropped 5 bases and J dropped 0; count of bases not matched to a gene: 5. The CDR3 DNA sequence: TGTGCCAGCAGTCTCCCGACAGGGGTGAACACTGAAGCTTTCTTT. It specifies CASSLPTGVNTEAFF.

The chain links TRBV2 to TRBJ1-4; no reliable D call. CDR3 length: 15 residues. Trimming left V 6 bases short and J 0 bases short, with 11 bases between. Germline loops: CDR1 SNHLY, CDR2 FYNNEI. The chain's CDR3 is CASSLYGATNEKLFF. The CDR3, as DNA: TGTGCCAGCAGCCTGTACGGGGCAACTAATGAAAAACTGTTTTTT.

The gene calls are TRBV29-1 and TRBJ1-5; perhaps TRBD1 as D (6 bases). Looked up from germline, CDR1 is SQVTM and CDR2 is ANQGSEA. The V and J ends lost 6 bases and 1 base respectively, with 10 bases between them. The length of the CDR3 is 13 residues. The CDR3 loop reads CSVAGASNQPQHF. The CDR3 region has the DNA TGCAGCGTAGCAGGGGCGAGCAATCAGCCCCAGCATTTT. Full variable domain (rest looked up from reference TRBV29-1 and TRBJ1-5): SAVISQKPSRDICQRGTSLTIQCQVDSQVTMMFWYRQQPGQSLTLIATANQGSEATYESGFVIDKFPISRPNLTFSTLTVSNMSPEDSSIYLCSVAGASNQPQHFGDGTRLSIL.

V gene TRBV9 combines with J gene TRBJ1-2, with D uncertain. Trimming shortened V by 0 bases and J by 0 bases, and 9 bases separated the two germline ends. Germline V gene sequence: CDR1 SGDLS, CDR2 YYNGEE. This CDR3 has 15 residues. CDR3 bases: TGTGCCAGCAGCGTAGCTAACGCAGCTAACTATGGCTACACCTTC. Translated, it gives CASSVANAANYGYTF.

In nucleotides, the CDR3 is TGTGCCAGCAGCATAATAACGGACTCGTCGGCCTACAATGAGCAGTTCTTC. This encodes CASSIITDSSAYNEQFF. The chain joins TRBV11-2 to TRBJ2-1; D is possibly TRBD2 (5 bases). The V end lost 5 bases, the J end lost 2 bases, and 19 bases lay between the germline ends. The CDR3 is 17 residues long. Germline assignment: CDR1 SGHAT and CDR2 FQNNGV.

The chain combines TRBV25-1 with TRBJ2-7; D is uncertain. CDR1 and CDR2 from the germline V gene are MGHDK and SYGVNS. The ends were cut back, 3 bases at V and 1 base at J, with 13 bases in the middle. The CDR3 loop spans 15 amino acids. DNA for the CDR3: TGTGCCAGCAGTGAGGTCGAGGCGAGGTCCTACGAGCAGTACTTC. Translating gives CASSEVEARSYEQYF.

This clone was detected only a few times. The CDR3 loop reads CAISESGLAGHEQYF. The CDR3, as DNA: TGTGCCATCAGTGAGTCAGGACTAGCGGGACACGAGCAGTACTTC. The chain joins TRBV10-3 to TRBJ2-7, with 12 bases aligning to TRBD2. CDR3 length: 15 residues. Unmatched junction bases numbered 2, after V lost 0 bases and J lost 5 bases. CDR1 and CDR2 from the germline V gene are ENHRY and SYGVKD.

This chain uses TRBV10-3 with TRBJ1-1; a possible D gene is TRBD1 (5 bases). The ends were cut back, 6 bases at V and 6 bases at J, with 17 bases in the middle. This CDR3 region has 14 residues. Germline CDR1 reads ENHRY; CDR2 reads SYGVKD. CDR3 nucleotide sequence: TGTGCCATCAGGGCGGACACAAGGGGCCCTGAAGCTTTCTTT. This translates into CAIRADTRGPEAFF.

The V gene is TRBV27, the J gene TRBJ2-1; no firm D call. From germline, CDR1 is MNHEY and CDR2 SMNVEV (reference sequence). There are 11 residues in the CDR3. The V end lost 7 bases, the J end lost 11 bases, and 12 bases lay between the germline ends. As DNA, the CDR3 is TGTGCCAGCACACGGTTGGACCAGCAGTTCTTC. Amino acid sequence: CASTRLDQQFF.

CDR3 nucleotides: TGTGCCAGTCCCCCTAACGGGCTTCGCCTAGCAAGCTCGAACACTGAAGCTTTCTTT. Translating gives CASPPNGLRLASSNTEAFF. The chain uses TRBV19 and TRBJ1-1, with D unclear. Germline CDR1 and CDR2: LNHDA and SQIVND (reference sequence). Between the trimmed V and J ends, which lost 8 bases and 1 base, there was a span of 29 bases. The CDR3 has 19 residues.

This clone has just a few counts. This chain links TRBV23-1 with TRBJ2-7; 8 nucleotides line up with TRBD1. TRBV23-1 falls under the ORF class, with uncertain function. The CDR3 covers 16 residues. The trim removed 0 bases at V and 3 bases at J, leaving 7 bases unmatched. The CDR3 nucleotides are TGCGCCAGCAGTCAATCGGACAGGGAATTCCACTACGAGCAGTACTTC. Translated, it gives CASSQSDREFHYEQYF.

The chain is built from TRBV7-8 and TRBJ1-1; D gene unclear. The CDR3 runs 15 residues. Germline V CDR1 and CDR2: SGHVS, FQNEAQ. With 3 bases removed from V and 0 bases from J, the gap between germline ends came to 11 bases. The CDR3 loop is CASSFRGGLNTEAFF. The CDR3 DNA reads TGTGCCAGCAGCTTCCGGGGAGGATTGAACACTGAAGCTTTCTTT.

This chain joins TRBV6-1 and TRBJ1-1, with D possibly TRBD1 on 5 matching bases. The CDR3 has 16 residues. V was pared by 0 bases and J by 3 bases, with 14 bases between. Looked up from germline, CDR1 is MNHNS and CDR2 is SASEGT. CDR3 DNA sequence: TGTGCCAGCAGTGAAGCGCCCCACAGGAGGGACACTGAAGCTTTCTTT. This codes for CASSEAPHRRDTEAFF.

The chain links TRBV7-2 to TRBJ1-2; TRBD1 aligns across 7 bases. Germline assignment: CDR1 SGHTA and CDR2 FQGNSA. J lost 4 bases, V lost 5 bases, and 7 bases had no gene match. CDR3 length: 14 amino acids. CDR3 in amino acids: CASSVEQGSYGYTF. The CDR3 bases are TGTGCCAGCAGCGTAGAACAGGGGAGCTATGGCTACACCTTC.

V gene TRBV28 combines with J gene TRBJ1-2; D might be TRBD1 (6 bases). The CDR3 sequence is 13 residues long. Trimming stripped 2 bases from V and 4 bases from J, with 8 bases between. Germline V gene data show CDR1 as MDHEN and CDR2 as SYDVKM. This CDR3 reads CASSLTGPYGYTF. The CDR3, as DNA: TGTGCCAGCAGTTTAACAGGGCCCTATGGCTACACCTTC.

The chain joins TRBV28 to TRBJ1-6; TRBD1 agrees at 10 bases. V shed 2 bases, J shed 7 bases, and the junction held 2 bases outside the gene matches. CDR3 size: 15 residues. Germline V gene data show CDR1 as MDHEN and CDR2 as SYDVKM. The CDR3 DNA sequence: TGTGCCAGCAGTTTAGGGACAGGGGTGAATTCACCCCTCCACTTT. It codes for CASSLGTGVNSPLHF.

The rearrangement uses TRBV29-1 and TRBJ2-1, with 7 bases that match TRBD2. Trimming at V came to 2 bases and at J to 6 bases, leaving 7 bases not matched to a gene. The germline V gene encodes CDR1 SQVTM and CDR2 ANQGSEA. The CDR3 covers 14 residues. As DNA, the CDR3 is TGCAGCGTTGAAAGACGGGGGGACCCCAATGAGCAGTTCTTC. It codes for CSVERRGDPNEQFF.

The rearrangement links TRBV6-1 to TRBJ1-5, with a tentative D call TRBD1 (5 bases). The CDR3 length is 15 residues. CDR1 and CDR2 (germline): MNHNS, SASEGT. The ends were cut back, 7 bases at V and 4 bases at J, with 17 bases in the middle. The CDR3 here is CASTPRQGGNQPQHF. The CDR3 DNA follows: TGTGCCAGCACCCCCCGCCAGGGAGGGAATCAGCCCCAGCATTTT.

The rearrangement links TRBV5-5 to TRBJ2-7; no reliable D call. The CDR3 length is 13 residues. Germline V gene sequence: CDR1 SGHKS, CDR2 YYEKEE (reference sequence). Trimming left V 4 bases short and J 0 bases short, with 8 bases between. The CDR3 nucleotides read TGTGCCAGCAGCGTCGGACCCTCCTACGAGCAGTACTTC. Protein sequence: CASSVGPSYEQYF.

This chain uses TRBV2 with TRBJ1-1; D call uncertain. Trimming removed 8 bases at V and 1 base at J, with 11 bases between. Per germline, CDR1 SNHLY and CDR2 FYNNEI. This CDR3 contains 13 residues. The CDR3 reads CASLFGENTEAFF. CDR3 in DNA: TGTGCCAGCCTCTTTGGGGAGAACACTGAAGCTTTCTTT.

CDR3 nucleotides: TGCAGCGTTGGACCAGCGGGCAATGAGCAGTTCTTC. It is translated as CSVGPAGNEQFF. The rearrangement uses TRBV29-1 and TRBJ2-1; D possibly corresponds to TRBD2 (6 bases). CDR3 length: 12 amino acids. Trimming took 4 bases from V and 6 from J, leaving 10 bases between them. Per the germline V gene, CDR1 is SQVTM and CDR2 is ANQGSEA.

For the CDR3, the DNA is TGTGCCAGCAGTCCGTCCCAAGTCAACACCGGGGAGCTGTTTTTT. Protein product: CASSPSQVNTGELFF. V is TRBV7-2 and J is TRBJ2-2; D remains ambiguous. Germline lookup yields CDR1 SGHTA and CDR2 FQGNSA. This CDR3 has 15 residues. V was pared by 6 bases and J by 2 bases, with 13 bases between.

V usage is TRBV6-5 and J usage is TRBJ2-1; 7 nucleotides align to TRBD2. Germline V gene lookup returns CDR1 MNHEY and CDR2 SVGAGI. CDR3 length: 16 residues. V was pared by 0 bases and J by 5 bases, with 7 bases of the junction left unmatched. The CDR3 DNA sequence: TGTGCCAGCAGTTACTCGGGAGCGGGAAGAGACAATGAGCAGTTCTTC. Its protein is CASSYSGAGRDNEQFF.

The rearrangement links TRBV9 to TRBJ1-6; D unresolved. V lost 4 bases to trimming and J lost 6 bases, with 11 bases between them. CDR1 and CDR2 from the germline V gene are SGDLS and YYNGEE. The CDR3 is made up of 14 amino acids. DNA of the CDR3: TGTGCCAGCAGCCCAGACGGCAGTAATTCACCCCTCCACTTT. As protein: CASSPDGSNSPLHF.

This chain uses TRBV14 with TRBJ2-1, with D hard to call. CDR1 and CDR2 from the germline V gene are SGHDN and FVKESK. CDR3 size: 12 residues. V was trimmed by 8 bases and J by 12 bases, leaving 17 bases between them. CDR3 sequence reads: CASGRTTMRQFF. CDR3 in DNA: TGTGCCAGCGGCAGAACCACAATGAGGCAGTTCTTC.

This rearrangement joins TRBV10-3 to TRBJ2-3; D call uncertain. Germline V gene sequence: CDR1 ENHRY, CDR2 SYGVKD. The CDR3 extends over 13 amino acids. Trimming removed 4 bases at V and 10 bases at J, with 15 bases between. The CDR3 coding sequence is TGTGCCATCAGTGGAGAGTCTGGTCCGGCGCAGTATTTT. Protein product: CAISGESGPAQYF.

V gene TRBV28 combines with J gene TRBJ2-1; TRBD2 matches at 8 bases. The V and J ends lost 10 bases and 6 bases, in that order; junction bases with no gene match: 11. The germline CDR1 and CDR2 sequences are MDHEN and SYDVKM. CDR3 length: 14 amino acids. CDR3 protein: CATLNGRAFNEQFF. In DNA form, the CDR3 reads TGTGCCACCCTAAACGGGAGGGCCTTCAATGAGCAGTTCTTC.